Listed below are T cell receptor beta chains from one sample, sequenced in a study of blood T cell repertoires in COVID-19. The repertoire was sequenced with immunoSEQ multiplex PCR; TCRdb's copy has only in-frame clones and lacks some. Of about 180,000 clones listed, 82% were seen once; the top ten hold over 7.5%. The sample comprised peripheral blood. These receptors were collected from a woman aged 65 to 85 with acute or convalescent COVID-19. Each CDR3 is given with its conserved first and last residue. The D gene is left open where the match is weak. Expanded clones are given a class, and other clones once, few, many or no size at all.

j_gene | abundance | v_gene | d_gene | CDR3nt | CDR3aa
TRBJ2-7 | NA | TRBV4-3 | NA | TGCGCCAGCAGCCAAGACGCCGCGGGCGAGCAGTACTTC | CASSQDAAGEQYF
TRBJ1-5 | NA | TRBV19 | TRBD1 | TGTGCCAGTAGTATAGGGGCCAGGGGGCTAGGTCAGCCCCAGCATTTT | CASSIGARGLGQPQHF
TRBJ2-1 | NA | TRBV6-2/TRBV6-3 | NA | TGTGCCAGCAGTTACATTAGCGAGGATGAGCAGTTCTTC | CASSYISEDEQFF
TRBJ1-1 | NA | TRBV18 | NA | TGTGCCAGCTCATTAGGGGGTCGGACTGAAGCTTTCTTT | CASSLGGRTEAFF
TRBJ2-1 | NA | TRBV4-2 | NA | TGTGCCAGCAGCTACTCGACCAGGGCGTTCCGGAATGAGCAGTTCTTC | CASSYSTRAFRNEQFF
TRBJ1-5 | NA | TRBV27 | TRBD1 | TGTGCCAGCAGTACGGATGGGACAGGAGGAGGTCAGCCCCAGCATTTT | CASSTDGTGGGQPQHF
TRBJ2-2 | NA | TRBV5-1 | TRBD2 | TGCGCCAGCAGCTTGATACCACGCGGGAGAGGGGCCGGGGAGCTGTTTTTT | CASSLIPRGRGAGELFF
TRBJ2-3 | NA | TRBV7-2 | TRBD2 | TGTGCCAGCAGAGGACTAGCGGGTTCCACTAGCACAGATACGCAGTATTTT | CASRGLAGSTSTDTQYF
TRBJ1-2 | NA | TRBV11-2 | NA | TGTGCCAGCAGCTTAGATCCGGGGGGCCATGGCTACACCTTC | CASSLDPGGHGYTF
TRBJ1-5 | once | TRBV7-8 | TRBD1 | TGTGCCAGCAGCTCTGACAGGGATTATCAGCCCCAGCATTTT | CASSSDRDYQPQHF
TRBJ2-7 | NA | TRBV5-4 | NA | TGTGCCAGCAGCTTGACAGGGAGCTCCTACGAGCAGTACTTC | CASSLTGSSYEQYF
TRBJ2-7 | NA | TRBV10-3 | TRBD1 | TGTGCCATGCAGGGGGCGTATTCCTACGAGCAGTACTTC | CAMQGAYSYEQYF
TRBJ2-2 | NA | TRBV12-3/TRBV12-4 | TRBD2 | TGTGCCAGCAGTCCCTCGACTAGCGGAGAGCTGTTTTTT | CASSPSTSGELFF
TRBJ2-7 | NA | TRBV15 | TRBD1 | TGTGCCACCAGCCCGAGGGGGCCAGGACCTTACGAGCAGTACTTC | CATSPRGPGPYEQYF
TRBJ2-3 | NA | TRBV29-1 | TRBD2 | TGCAGCGTACCTTCTGGCGGGAGGACAGATACGCAGTATTTT | CSVPSGGRTDTQYF
TRBJ1-1 | NA | TRBV7-2 | NA | TGTGCCAGCAGCTTGCAGGGAAGGGGGTACACTGAAGCTTTCTTT | CASSLQGRGYTEAFF
TRBJ2-7 | NA | TRBV7-2 | NA | TGTGCCAGCAGGGGGGCTAGGACCTACGAGCAGTACTTC | CASRGARTYEQYF
TRBJ1-6 | once | TRBV9 | NA | TGTGCCAGCAGCGTCGGGGTAAGCTCCTATAATTCACCCCTCCACTTT | CASSVGVSSYNSPLHF
TRBJ1-2 | NA | TRBV6-5 | TRBD1 | TGTGCCAGCAACCCGGACAGGGTGGGTGGCTACACCTTC | CASNPDRVGGYTF
TRBJ1-5 | NA | TRBV20-1 | TRBD1 | TGCAGTGCTAGTGAGGGACAGCACTATCGAAGCAATCAGCCCCAGCATTTT | CSASEGQHYRSNQPQHF
TRBJ2-7 | few | TRBV3-1/TRBV3-2 | TRBD2 | TGTGCCAGCAGCCCACCGGGACTAGCGGGGGGGACACCCTACGAGCAGTACTTC | CASSPPGLAGGTPYEQYF
TRBJ1-2 | NA | TRBV6-1 | NA | TGTGCCAGCAGTGAAGACAGTCAGGGTGATGGCTACACCTTC | CASSEDSQGDGYTF
TRBJ1-1 | few | TRBV6-5 | TRBD1 | TGTGCCAGCAGTTACTTTGGGACAGGGGGCAAAACTGAAGCTTTCTTT | CASSYFGTGGKTEAFF